These 14 T cell receptor beta chains share one sample of origin, sequenced in a study of T cells in Graves' hyperthyroidism and ophthalmopathy. Template material for amplifying TCR beta CDR3 regions consisted of RNA transcripts. Carried out on the TCR CDR3, a first-round RT-PCR used the HTBI primer set. One entry per CDR3 protein results from TCRdb running MiXCR on the multiplex PCR reads. This table has around 600,000 distinct CDR3 sequences, roughly 14% appearing once. The sequenced material came from blood. These receptors all come from a woman aged 45 to 65 with Graves' ophthalmopathy.

This clonotype was recorded at least ten times. As DNA, the CDR3 is TGTGCCAGCAGGATTACTACACCACCATACGAGCAGTACTTC. It yields the protein CASRITTPPYEQYF. V is TRBV6-1 and J is TRBJ2-7; D ambiguous. Trimming pared 6 bases from V and 4 bases from J, leaving 16 bases between. Germline assignment: CDR1 MNHNS and CDR2 SASEGT. The CDR3 runs 14 residues.

This clonotype was counted many times. The chain employs TRBV6-6 and TRBJ2-7; maybe TRBD2 (6 bases). The CDR3 loop spans 15 amino acids. The germline V gene encodes CDR1 MNHNY and CDR2 SVGAGI (reference sequence). V was cut by 2 bases and J by 4 bases, with 15 bases left in between. CDR3 loop: CASSYGDSRRYEQYF. The CDR3 coding sequence is TGTGCCAGCAGTTACGGGGACTCACGGCGGTACGAGCAGTACTTC.

The table lists this clonotype with many counts. DNA for the CDR3: TGTGCCATCAGTGGACTAGATCAAGAGACCCAGTACTTC. This sequence encodes CAISGLDQETQYF. The chain joins TRBV10-3 to TRBJ2-5, with a tentative D call TRBD2 (6 bases). CDR3 length: 13 residues. V dropped 4 bases and J dropped 2 bases, with 8 bases sitting between them. The germline CDR1 and CDR2 sequences are ENHRY and SYGVKD.

There are a few counts of this clonotype. The V gene is TRBV3-1, the J gene TRBJ2-3; perhaps TRBD2 as D (5 bases). Germline CDR1 reads LGHDT; CDR2 reads YNNKEL (reference sequence). This CDR3 contains 15 residues. Trimming stripped 1 base from V and 0 bases from J, with 8 bases between. The CDR3 region is CASSQGSDSTDTQYF. The CDR3 DNA is TGTGCCAGCAGCCAAGGTAGCGACAGCACAGATACGCAGTATTTT.

This clonotype appeared many times. V is TRBV9 and J is TRBJ2-7; either TRBD1 or TRBD2 may supply D (6 bases each). Germline CDR1 SGDLS, CDR2 YYNGEE. The CDR3 runs to 15 residues. Trimming removed 4 bases from V and 0 bases from J, with 14 bases in between. CDR3 amino acids: CASSPRDTTSYEQYF. The CDR3 DNA follows: TGTGCCAGCAGCCCGCGGGACACGACCTCCTACGAGCAGTACTTC.

This clonotype was recorded many times. This rearrangement joins TRBV6-2 or TRBV6-3 to TRBJ2-3, with TRBD2 identical over 14 bases. J lost 1 base, V lost 6 bases, and 12 bases had no gene match. Germline V gene sequence: CDR1 MNHEY, CDR2 SVGEGT. This CDR3 comprises 19 residues. The CDR3 DNA follows: TGTGCCAGCAGGTGGACTAGCGGGAGGACGAGGGGCCGCACAGATACGCAGTATTTT. Amino acids: CASRWTSGRTRGRTDTQYF.

This clonotype has just a few counts. This rearrangement joins TRBV4-2 to TRBJ2-4; D assignment may be TRBD1 or TRBD2 (5 bases each). CDR3 length: 15 amino acids. From germline, CDR1 is LGHNA and CDR2 YNFKEQ. The germline V and J ends were trimmed by 4 bases and 5 bases, with 15 bases remaining between them. For the CDR3, the DNA is TGTGCCAGCAGCCCGGGCCCAGGGACCCAAAACATTCAGTACTTC. Its protein product is CASSPGPGTQNIQYF.

The CDR3 nucleotides are TGTGCCAGCAGCGTAGCTACCGGAAGCGGGAGGCACAATGAGCAGTTCTTC. Translating gives CASSVATGSGRHNEQFF. V gene TRBV9 combines with J gene TRBJ2-1; the match to TRBD2 covers 9 bases. V shed 0 bases, J shed 5 bases, and the junction held 9 bases outside the gene matches. The CDR3 totals 17 residues. CDR1 is SGDLS, CDR2 YYNGEE, per germline.

V is TRBV7-2 and J is TRBJ2-3, with TRBD2 as a possible D gene (6 bases). The CDR3 is 19 amino acids. V lost 2 bases and J lost 2, with 23 bases in between. Germline CDR1 SGHTA, CDR2 FQGNSA. CDR3 sequence reads: CASSLRGGGLATNTDTQYF. The CDR3 DNA follows: TGTGCCAGCAGCTTACGGGGTGGAGGGCTAGCGACTAACACAGATACGCAGTATTTT.

This clonotype was found a few times. The V call is TRBV6-5, the J call TRBJ2-1; 7 bases line up with TRBD2. This CDR3 comprises 15 residues. The ends lost 0 bases at V and 5 bases at J; junction bases unmatched: 4. Germline V gene data show CDR1 as MNHEY and CDR2 as SVGAGI. In nucleotides, the CDR3 is TGTGCCAGCAGTTACTCCGGAGCGGGACACAATGAGCAGTTCTTC. Amino acid sequence: CASSYSGAGHNEQFF.

At least ten counts were recorded for this clonotype. The chain uses TRBV9 and TRBJ1-4; TRBD1 is a possible D gene (6 bases). V was cut by 5 bases and J by 7 bases, with 15 bases left in between. This CDR3 region has 14 residues. Germline V gene lookup returns CDR1 SGDLS and CDR2 YYNGEE. CDR3 sequence (DNA): TGTGCCAGCAGTACAGGGTTGCGAGGTGAAAAACTGTTTTTT. Amino acids: CASSTGLRGEKLFF.

This clonotype was detected many times. CDR3 sequence: CSARFGNEQFF. Here the CDR3 DNA reads TGCAGTGCTAGATTCGGCAATGAGCAGTTCTTC. The rearrangement joins TRBV20-1 to TRBJ2-1; D gene ambiguous. V lost 2 bases and J lost 6, with 5 bases in between. CDR3 length: 11 amino acids. In germline, CDR1 is DFQATT, CDR2 SNEGSKA (reference sequence).

The sample holds many counts of this clonotype. The rearrangement links TRBV28 to TRBJ2-5; 7 bases align to TRBD2. Germline values: CDR1 MDHEN, CDR2 SYDVKM. With V trimmed by 3 bases and J by 5 bases, 9 bases remained unmatched. This CDR3 region has 15 residues. The CDR3 sequence is CASSFGGRSVETQYF. The CDR3 DNA reads as TGTGCCAGCAGTTTCGGCGGGAGAAGCGTGGAGACCCAGTACTTC.

A note on this clonotype: A single base separates this from a much larger clone, so it may be a read error. The chain uses TRBV11-1 and TRBJ2-3; 12 bases are shared with TRBD2. Germline values: CDR1 SGHAT, CDR2 FQDESV (reference sequence). The CDR3 has 16 residues. Here the CDR3 DNA reads TGTGCCAGCAGCTCAGGGACTAGCGGGTACACAGATGCGCAGTATTTT. It encodes CASSSGTSGYTDAQYF.